This TCR beta chain was sequenced in a study of T cell responses to AZD1222 COVID-19 vaccine. Whole-study results and caveats: At 160-218 and 743-854, vaccine-associated CD4 TCRs were dominant, and they spanned spike. Repertoires were obtained solely post-peak T cell response. In a largely white British group with more females than males, clonal diversity was possibly underestimated.

On this clone: The target antigen is unknown.

Germline assignment: CDR1 MGHRA and CDR2 YSYEKL. This CDR3 has 17 residues. V lost 0 bases and J 9 bases, leaving 18 bases between the germline ends. Produced via immunoSEQ multiplex PCR; TCRdb's table is partial and in-frame only. Among approximately 80,000 clones listed, 90% were seen once. The sequence came from an adult who received the AZD1222 COVID-19 vaccine. The chain combines TRBV4-1 with TRBJ1-6; a weak D match, TRBD1 (5 bases). The sequences come from peripheral blood, collected 28 days after the second AZD1222 dose. The CDR3 sequence: CASSQEQGSRDSSPLHF. The CDR3 coding sequence is TGCGCCAGCAGCCAAGAGCAGGGTAGTCGCGATAGTTCACCCCTCCACTTT.